This T cell receptor beta chain originates from a study of blood T cell repertoires in COVID-19. Background on the study: Samples of COVID-19 (acute and convalescent) were obtained from the United States, Italy and Spain.

Recruited during active infection, patients (from Seattle) were subsequently followed longitudinally. Repertoires were generated with immunoSEQ multiplex PCR, while TCRdb's copy carries only in-frame clones and drops some. The sample records roughly 380,000 clones, roughly 90% being singletons. This receptor was obtained from a woman aged 35 to 49 with COVID-19, enrolled during active disease. The sequencing sample was made of peripheral blood.

CDR3 in DNA: TGTGCCAGCAGTGAACAGGGTTCTAATGAAAAACTGTTTTTT. This gives the protein CASSEQGSNEKLFF. The chain recombines TRBV6-1 with TRBJ1-4; D is possibly TRBD1 (5 bases). The CDR3 sequence is 14 residues long. V dropped 2 bases and J dropped 3 bases, with 7 bases sitting between them. The germline gives CDR1 MNHNS, CDR2 SASEGT.